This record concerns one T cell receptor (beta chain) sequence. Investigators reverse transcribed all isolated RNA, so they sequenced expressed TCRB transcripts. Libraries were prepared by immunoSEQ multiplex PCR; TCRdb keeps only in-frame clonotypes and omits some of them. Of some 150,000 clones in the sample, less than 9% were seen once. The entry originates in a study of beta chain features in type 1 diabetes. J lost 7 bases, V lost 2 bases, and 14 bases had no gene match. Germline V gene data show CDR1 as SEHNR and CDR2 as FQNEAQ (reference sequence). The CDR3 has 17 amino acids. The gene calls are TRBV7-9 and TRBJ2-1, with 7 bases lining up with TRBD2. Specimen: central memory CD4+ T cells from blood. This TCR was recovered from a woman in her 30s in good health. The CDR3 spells CASSLSSGLGGVNEQFF. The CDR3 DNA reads TGTGCCAGCAGCTTATCGTCTGGACTAGGAGGGGTTAATGAGCAGTTCTTC. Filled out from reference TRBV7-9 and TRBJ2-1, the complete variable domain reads DTGVSQNPRHKITKRGQNVTFRCDPISEHNRLYWYRQTLGQGPEFLTYFQNEAQLEKSRLLSDRFSAERPKGSFSTLEIQRTEQGDSAMYLCASSLSSGLGGVNEQFFGPGTRLTVL.